The rows below give T cell receptor beta chains drawn from one sample of a study of vaccination effects on CD4 cells after COVID-19. These receptors' targets are unknown. Sequenced by immunoSEQ multiplex PCR; TCRdb stores in-frame clones only, minus some. The sample includes tens of thousands of clones, 65% to 80% of them seen just once. Sample: CD4+ T cells from PBMCs cultured without peptide, taken after COVID-19 vaccination. These receptors originate from a human donor who received a COVID-19 vaccine. Each CDR3 is given with its conserved first and last residue. The D gene is left open where the match is weak. Size values are once, few and many counts, or a class for expanded clones, and some rows have none.

abundance	j_gene	v_gene	d_gene	CDR3aa	CDR3nt
few	TRBJ2-5	TRBV18	-	CASSPNRGQETQYF	TGTGCCAGCTCACCAAACCGGGGGCAAGAGACCCAGTACTTC
-	TRBJ2-2	TRBV6-1	TRBD1	CASSGGQGGWIGELFF	TGTGCCAGCAGTGGAGGACAGGGCGGTTGGATCGGGGAGCTGTTTTTT
-	TRBJ2-2	TRBV5-1	-	CASSLVGSNTGELFF	TGCGCCAGCAGCTTGGTCGGCTCAAACACCGGGGAGCTGTTTTTT
-	TRBJ1-3	TRBV9	-	CASSITGYGNTIYF	TGTGCCAGCAGTATTACAGGCTACGGAAACACCATATATTTT
-	TRBJ1-2	TRBV6-4	-	CASIRLDVEYGYTF	TGTGCCAGCATAAGGCTGGATGTGGAGTATGGCTACACCTTC
-	TRBJ1-1	TRBV6-5	-	CASSSRRTNTEAFF	TGTGCCAGCAGCTCGCGGCGGACGAACACTGAAGCTTTCTTT
-	TRBJ2-4	TRBV2	-	CASSEAAKNIQYF	TGTGCCAGCAGTGAGGCGGCCAAAAACATTCAGTACTTC
-	TRBJ2-3	TRBV5-8	-	CASPSTQGTDTQYF	TGTGCCAGCCCCAGCACCCAGGGCACAGATACGCAGTATTTT
-	TRBJ1-1	TRBV7-2	-	CASSFQGLTEAFF	TGTGCCAGCAGCTTCCAGGGATTAACTGAAGCTTTCTTT
-	TRBJ1-4	TRBV19	TRBD1	CASSTRPQGAREKLFF	TGTGCCAGTAGTACGCGCCCTCAGGGGGCGAGGGAAAAACTGTTTTTT
-	TRBJ1-2	TRBV28	-	CATGTTYYGYTF	TGTGCCACCGGGACAACCTACTATGGCTACACCTTC
-	TRBJ2-5	TRBV12-5	TRBD2	CASGPGLAGVGQETQYF	TGTGCTAGTGGTCCGGGACTAGCGGGGGTGGGGCAAGAGACCCAGTACTTC
-	TRBJ2-6	TRBV24-1	TRBD1	CATSAWTGSGANVLTF	TGTGCCACCAGTGCCTGGACAGGCTCTGGGGCCAACGTCCTGACTTTC
-	TRBJ1-1	TRBV6-2/TRBV6-3	-	CASSYSWGRITEAFF	TGTGCCAGCAGTTACTCGTGGGGTCGGATCACTGAAGCTTTCTTT
-	TRBJ1-4	TRBV28	-	CASSSPPPTNEKLFF	TGTGCCAGCAGTTCCCCACCACCAACTAATGAAAAACTGTTTTTT
-	TRBJ1-1	TRBV18	TRBD1	CASSPGTENTEAFF	TGTGCCAGCTCACCCGGGACAGAGAACACTGAAGCTTTCTTT
-	TRBJ2-2	TRBV7-2	-	CASSLHRETGELFF	TGTGCCAGCAGCTTGCACAGGGAAACCGGGGAGCTGTTTTTT
-	TRBJ1-2	TRBV4-3	-	CASSGGYGYTF	TGCGCCAGCAGCGGGGGGTATGGCTACACCTTC
-	TRBJ1-1	TRBV19	-	CASSRSGNMNTEAFF	TGTGCCAGTAGTCGCTCGGGGAACATGAACACTGAAGCTTTCTTT
-	TRBJ2-3	TRBV3-1/TRBV3-2	TRBD2	CASSQGLALSTDTQYF	TGTGCCAGCAGCCAGGGACTAGCGCTTAGCACAGATACGCAGTATTTT
-	TRBJ1-1	TRBV6-5	-	CASLGAGTGNTEAFF	TGTGCCAGTCTCGGGGCAGGTACGGGGAACACTGAAGCTTTCTTT
-	TRBJ1-6	TRBV5-1	TRBD1	CASSFRDRGTSSYNSPLHF	TGCGCCAGCAGCTTCCGGGACAGGGGCACGAGCTCCTATAATTCACCCCTCCACTTT
-	TRBJ1-2	TRBV7-2	-	CASSLLGSNYGYTF	TGTGCCAGCAGCTTATTGGGCAGCAACTATGGCTACACCTTC
-	TRBJ1-2	TRBV6-2/TRBV6-3	TRBD1	CASSRLRQGMSYGYTF	TGTGCCAGCAGTCGCCTTCGACAGGGGATGAGCTATGGCTACACCTTC
-	TRBJ1-2	TRBV30	-	CAYSMNYGYTF	TGTGCCTACTCAATGAACTATGGCTACACCTTC
once	TRBJ1-5	TRBV28	-	CASSFSGGARPQHF	TGTGCCAGCAGTTTCTCGGGGGGGGCAAGGCCCCAGCATTTT
-	TRBJ2-1	TRBV6-6	TRBD1	CASRGQGINEQFF	TGTGCCAGCAGGGGACAGGGTATCAATGAGCAGTTCTTC
-	TRBJ1-4	TRBV2	-	CASKLGQPGEKLFF	TGTGCCAGCAAGTTGGGCCAGCCAGGCGAAAAACTGTTTTTT
-	TRBJ2-3	TRBV6-4	-	CASSDSAREDTQYF	TGTGCCAGCAGTGACTCCGCGAGAGAAGATACGCAGTATTTT
-	TRBJ2-1	TRBV4-1	TRBD2	CASSQKGAGTSGNNEQFF	TGCGCCAGCAGCCAAAAAGGGGCCGGGACTAGCGGGAACAATGAGCAGTTCTTC
-	TRBJ1-1	TRBV5-1	TRBD1	CASSFSGQPNTEAFF	TGCGCCAGCAGCTTCTCGGGACAGCCGAACACTGAAGCTTTCTTT
-	TRBJ1-5	TRBV27	-	CASSPARTANQPQHF	TGTGCCAGCAGTCCCGCCCGGACGGCCAATCAGCCCCAGCATTTT
-	TRBJ2-2	TRBV18	-	CASSRNSAAQDTGELFF	TGTGCCAGCTCACGAAATTCAGCAGCTCAGGACACCGGGGAGCTGTTTTTT
-	TRBJ2-1	TRBV12-3/TRBV12-4	-	CASSLTNEQFF	TGTGCCAGCAGTTTAACCAATGAGCAGTTCTTC
-	TRBJ2-6	TRBV7-9	-	CASGGSGANVLTF	TGTGCCAGCGGGGGCTCTGGGGCCAACGTCCTGACTTTC
-	TRBJ1-6	TRBV6-2/TRBV6-3	-	CASSLHSYNSPLHF	TGTGCCAGCAGTCTGCACTCCTATAATTCACCCCTCCACTTT
few	TRBJ2-2	TRBV14	TRBD2	CASSPPGLAGGLGELFF	TGTGCCAGCAGCCCGCCGGGACTAGCGGGGGGGCTCGGGGAGCTGTTTTTT
-	TRBJ2-5	TRBV4-3	TRBD2	CASSQGTSGTWTQYF	TGCGCCAGCAGCCAGGGGACTAGTGGGACCTGGACCCAGTACTTC
-	TRBJ2-3	TRBV5-1	-	CASSLRGGPSTDTQYF	TGCGCCAGCAGCTTGAGGGGGGGGCCTAGCACAGATACGCAGTATTTT
-	TRBJ1-1	TRBV24-1	TRBD1	CATAQGARTEAFF	TGTGCCACAGCACAGGGGGCGCGAACTGAAGCTTTCTTT
-	TRBJ1-2	TRBV5-1	-	CASSPEGHSGYTF	TGCGCCAGCAGCCCCGAAGGACACTCTGGCTACACCTTC
-	TRBJ2-5	TRBV3-1/TRBV3-2	-	CATVEPTPSRETQYF	TGTGCCACCGTCGAACCGACCCCGAGCAGAGAGACCCAGTACTTC
-	TRBJ1-4	TRBV18	-	CASSQGTNEKLFF	TGTGCCAGCTCACAGGGAACTAATGAAAAACTGTTTTTT
few	TRBJ1-1	TRBV3-1/TRBV3-2	-	CASSRGRVNTEAFF	TGTGCCAGCAGCCGGGGACGGGTGAACACTGAAGCTTTCTTT
-	TRBJ1-1	TRBV7-6	-	CASAAREALNTEAFF	TGTGCCAGCGCCGCTCGTGAGGCCCTGAACACTGAAGCTTTCTTT
few	TRBJ1-1	TRBV27	-	CASQRGGEVTEAFF	TGTGCCAGCCAGAGGGGCGGGGAGGTCACTGAAGCTTTCTTT
-	TRBJ2-5	TRBV20-1	-	CSTENQETQYF	TGCAGTACCGAGAACCAAGAGACCCAGTACTTC
-	TRBJ1-2	TRBV5-1	TRBD1	CASSSTGERGYTF	TGCGCCAGCAGCTCAACAGGGGAGCGAGGCTACACCTTC
-	TRBJ1-3	TRBV30	-	CAWSGHSGSGNTIYF	TGTGCCTGGAGTGGGCACTCCGGCTCTGGAAACACCATATATTTT
-	TRBJ2-3	TRBV5-1	TRBD2	CASRKAGGTVTDTQYF	TGCGCCAGCAGGAAAGCGGGGGGGACAGTCACAGATACGCAGTATTTT
-	TRBJ1-2	TRBV5-5	-	CASSLLLTAIYGYTF	TGTGCCAGCAGCTTACTCTTGACTGCCATCTATGGCTACACCTTC
-	TRBJ1-6	TRBV5-1	-	CASSLVEGNSPLHF	TGCGCCAGCAGCTTGGTGGAGGGGAATTCACCCCTCCACTTT
-	TRBJ1-1	TRBV6-5	-	CASRRQNTEAFF	TGTGCCAGCCGCAGACAGAACACTGAAGCTTTCTTT
-	TRBJ1-2	TRBV5-6	-	CASSPLGQGYGYTF	TGTGCCAGCAGCCCCCTGGGGCAGGGGTATGGCTACACCTTC
few	TRBJ1-6	TRBV11-3	-	CASSIHQNSPLHF	TGTGCCAGCAGCATTCACCAAAATTCACCCCTCCACTTT